Listed below are T cell receptor beta chains from one sample, sequenced in a study of T cell responses to AZD1222 COVID-19 vaccine. Measured with immunoSEQ multiplex PCR; TCRdb has only the in-frame clones, and not every one. This table holds about 100,000 clones, about nine tenths found once. This specimen was peripheral blood, taken on day 0 of AZD1222 vaccination. The receptors here all came from an adult in good health. Both conserved end residues are part of each CDR3. D genes are given only for firm matches. The size field is filled for only some rows; it gives once, few, many or a size class.

>.|TRBV15|TRBJ1-2|.
TGTGCCACCAGCAGAGATCTCGGGGTAAACTATGGCTACACCTTC
CATSRDLGVNYGYTF
>.|TRBV12-3/TRBV12-4|TRBJ1-2|.
TGTGCCAGCAGTTTAGACAGATATGGCTACACCTTC
CASSLDRYGYTF
>.|TRBV30|TRBJ1-4|.
TGTGCGCATACTCCTCCGAGCAGTGAAAAACTGTTTTTT
CAHTPPSSEKLFF
>.|TRBV19|TRBJ2-2|.
TGTGCCAGTAGTGGGATGGCGCCGTTGGCCCGGAGGCCAAACACCGGGGAGCTGTTTTTT
CASSGMAPLARRPNTGELFF
>.|TRBV5-1|TRBJ2-2|.
TGCGCCAGCAGCTCTAGCAGGGCCGGGGAGCTGTTTTTT
CASSSSRAGELFF
>TRBD2|TRBV7-2|TRBJ2-7|.
TGTGCCAGCAGCTTCCGGGCGGGGGGTTACGAGCAGTACTTC
CASSFRAGGYEQYF
>TRBD2|TRBV3-1/TRBV3-2|TRBJ2-5|.
TGTGCCAGCAGCCAATTCTCCAGCGGGGGACAAGAGACCCAGTACTTC
CASSQFSSGGQETQYF
>.|TRBV28|TRBJ2-5|.
TGTGCCAGCAGTTTACGTGAGACCCAGTACTTC
CASSLRETQYF
>TRBD1|TRBV18|TRBJ2-7|.
TGTGCCAGCTCACCACGGGTGGGACAGACATCACACCACGAGCAGTACTTC
CASSPRVGQTSHHEQYF
>.|TRBV12-3/TRBV12-4|TRBJ2-7|.
TGTGCCAGCAGTTTAGTGAGCTCCTACGAGCAGTACTTC
CASSLVSSYEQYF
>.|TRBV4-1|TRBJ1-2|.
TGCGCCAGCAGCCAAGGGATTAATGGCTACACCTTC
CASSQGINGYTF
>TRBD2|TRBV11-3|TRBJ2-7|.
TGTGCCAGCAGCTTGAGGACTAGCGGGAAGCAGTACTTC
CASSLRTSGKQYF
>TRBD2|TRBV11-2|TRBJ2-1|.
TGTGCCAGCAGCGGACTAGCGGGAACGAATGAGCAGTTCTTC
CASSGLAGTNEQFF
>.|TRBV5-5|TRBJ1-1|.
TGTGCCAGCAGCGTGGACAGTTTCCGAATGAACACTGAAGCTTTCTTT
CASSVDSFRMNTEAFF
>.|TRBV19|TRBJ1-1|.
TGTGCCAGTAGTATTACAGGGTGGGGGACTGAAGCTTTCTTT
CASSITGWGTEAFF
>.|TRBV4-3|TRBJ1-5|once
TGCGCCAGCAGCCAAGAAAGGCTTAGCAATCAGCCCCAGCATTTT
CASSQERLSNQPQHF
>TRBD1|TRBV2|TRBJ1-2|once
TGTGCCAGCCGATACCCGGGACAGAGCTACACCTTC
CASRYPGQSYTF
>TRBD1|TRBV28|TRBJ1-1|once
TGTGCCAGCAGAAACACAGGGGGCGTCACTGAAGCTTTCTTT
CASRNTGGVTEAFF
>.|TRBV18|TRBJ1-2|.
TGTGCCAGCTCACCGCGGGGCGGAGTTTCGAATGGCTACACCTTC
CASSPRGGVSNGYTF
>TRBD2|TRBV6-5|TRBJ2-1|.
TGTGCCAGCATTCCCGGCGGGGGCTCCTACAATGAGCAGTTCTTC
CASIPGGGSYNEQFF
>TRBD2|TRBV15|TRBJ2-1|.
TGTGCCACCAGCAGCCCGAAACTAGCGGGAGTCGGGTCCGAGCAGTTCTTC
CATSSPKLAGVGSEQFF
>TRBD1|TRBV9|TRBJ2-7|.
TGTGCCAGCAGCGTAGATCAGACAGGGGGCCTCGAGCAGTACTTC
CASSVDQTGGLEQYF
>TRBD2|TRBV5-1|TRBJ2-1|.
TGCGCCAGCAGCCCAGGACTAGCGGCTACTTACGGCAATGAGCAGTTCTTC
CASSPGLAATYGNEQFF
>.|TRBV6-5|TRBJ1-1|.
TGTGCCAGCAGTTACTCGGAGGGGCCAATGAACACTGAAGCTTTCTTT
CASSYSEGPMNTEAFF
>TRBD1|TRBV19|TRBJ2-5|.
TGTGCCAGTAGAGATGACAGGGGGCGTGAGACCCAGTACTTC
CASRDDRGRETQYF
>.|TRBV30|TRBJ1-4|.
TGTGCCTGGAATCTAAGGTTTCGGGAAAAACTGTTTTTT
CAWNLRFREKLFF
>.|TRBV27|TRBJ2-7|.
TGTGCCAGCAGTTTATATGTCCCAGGGCCCTACGAGCAGTACTTC
CASSLYVPGPYEQYF
>.|TRBV28|TRBJ1-3|.
TGTGCCAGCAGCCGGACAGATGCGGACACCATATATTTT
CASSRTDADTIYF
>.|TRBV29-1|TRBJ1-5|.
TGCAGCGTTCAATTTTCCCCACTTGGGCCCCAGCATTTT
CSVQFSPLGPQHF
>TRBD1|TRBV7-8|TRBJ1-2|.
TGTGCCAGCAGCTTCCAGGGACAGGGAAGATATGGCTACACCTTC
CASSFQGQGRYGYTF
>.|TRBV19|TRBJ2-2|.
TGTGCCAGTAGAATTGAGAGCACCGGGGAGCTGTTTTTT
CASRIESTGELFF
>TRBD1|TRBV19|TRBJ1-2|.
TGTGCCAGTGAAAAGGACAGGGCCCATGGCTACACCTTC
CASEKDRAHGYTF
>.|TRBV5-1|TRBJ1-5|.
TGCGCCAGCAGCTTGGGAGGGGGCAATCAGCCCCAGCATTTT
CASSLGGGNQPQHF
>TRBD1|TRBV25-1|TRBJ2-2|.
TGTGCCAGCCGGACAGGGGAGATCGGGGAGCTGTTTTTT
CASRTGEIGELFF
>.|TRBV28|TRBJ1-2|.
TGTGCCAGCAGAAATGACCGCACGGTTAGGGGTGGCTACACCTTC
CASRNDRTVRGGYTF
>TRBD2|TRBV27|TRBJ2-1|.
TGTGCCAGCAGTTCTCGACTAGCGGGAGCTAGAAATGAGCAGTTCTTC
CASSSRLAGARNEQFF
>.|TRBV28|TRBJ2-2|once
TGTGCCAGCAGTTTAATGGTTGGTGGCACCGGGGAGCTGTTTTTT
CASSLMVGGTGELFF
>.|TRBV7-8|TRBJ2-7|.
TGTGCCAGCAGCTTAGCCCGGAGGCGGAACTCCTACGAGCAGTACTTC
CASSLARRRNSYEQYF
>.|TRBV19|TRBJ1-1|once
TGTGCCAGTAGTATTGAGGGAACTACTGAAGCTTTCTTT
CASSIEGTTEAFF
>TRBD2|TRBV6-5|TRBJ2-1|few
TGTGCCAGCAGTCCCGAGCGGGACGATGGGAATGAGCAGTTCTTC
CASSPERDDGNEQFF
>TRBD1|TRBV30|TRBJ1-1|.
TGTGCCTGGCACGACAGGGGGCGAACTGAAGCTTTCTTT
CAWHDRGRTEAFF
>.|TRBV4-2|TRBJ2-3|.
TGTGCCAGCAGCCAGGGTAGGGGCCCACCCTTCTACACAGATACGCAGTATTTT
CASSQGRGPPFYTDTQYF
>.|TRBV7-2|TRBJ2-3|.
TGTGCCAGCAGCTTATATAGCGACACAGATACGCAGTATTTT
CASSLYSDTDTQYF
>TRBD1|TRBV6-5|TRBJ1-2|.
TGTGCCAGCAGCCTGCCAGGGGGTAACTATGGCTACACCTTC
CASSLPGGNYGYTF
>.|TRBV5-1|TRBJ2-2|.
TGCGCCAGCAGGAGAAGGGGAGACACCGGGGAGCTGTTTTTT
CASRRRGDTGELFF
>TRBD2|TRBV20-1|TRBJ2-7|.
TGCAGTGCTAGTCCTAGCGGAAGCTCCTACGAGCAGTACTTC
CSASPSGSSYEQYF